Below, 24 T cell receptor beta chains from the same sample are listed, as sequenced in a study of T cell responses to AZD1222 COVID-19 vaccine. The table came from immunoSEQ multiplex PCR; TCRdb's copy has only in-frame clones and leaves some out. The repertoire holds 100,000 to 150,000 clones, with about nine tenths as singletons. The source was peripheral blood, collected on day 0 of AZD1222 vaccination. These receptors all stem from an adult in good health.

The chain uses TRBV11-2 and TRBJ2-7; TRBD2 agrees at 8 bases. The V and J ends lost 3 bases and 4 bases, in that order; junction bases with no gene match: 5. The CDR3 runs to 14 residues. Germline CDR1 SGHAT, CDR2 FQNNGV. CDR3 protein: CASSFFSGTYEQYF. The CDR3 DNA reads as TGTGCCAGCAGCTTTTTTAGCGGGACGTACGAGCAGTACTTC.

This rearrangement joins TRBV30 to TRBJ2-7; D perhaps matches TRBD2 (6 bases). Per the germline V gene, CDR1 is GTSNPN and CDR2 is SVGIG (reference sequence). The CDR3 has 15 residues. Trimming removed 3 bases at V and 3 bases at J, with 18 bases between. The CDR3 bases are TGTGCCTGGAGAGGCGGGACCACCGGAGTCTACGAGCAGTACTTC. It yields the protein CAWRGGTTGVYEQYF.

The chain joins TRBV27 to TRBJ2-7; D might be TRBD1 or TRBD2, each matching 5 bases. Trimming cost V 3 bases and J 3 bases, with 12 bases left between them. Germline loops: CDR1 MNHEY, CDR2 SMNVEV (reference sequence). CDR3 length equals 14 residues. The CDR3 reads CASSFGGLHYEQYF. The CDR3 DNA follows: TGTGCCAGCAGTTTTGGGGGTCTACACTACGAGCAGTACTTC.

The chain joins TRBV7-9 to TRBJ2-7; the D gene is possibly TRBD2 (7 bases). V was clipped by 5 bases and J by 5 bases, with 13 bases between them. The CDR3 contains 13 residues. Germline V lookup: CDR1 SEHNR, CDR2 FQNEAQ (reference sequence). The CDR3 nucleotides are TGTGCCAGCAGCCGCAGGGGAGGGGACGAGCAGTACTTC. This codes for CASSRRGGDEQYF.

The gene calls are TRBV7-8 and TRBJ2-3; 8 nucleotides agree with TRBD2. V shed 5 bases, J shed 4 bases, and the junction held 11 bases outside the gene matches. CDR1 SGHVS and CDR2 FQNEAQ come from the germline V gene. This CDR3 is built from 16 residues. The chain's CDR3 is CASSHGRAVLADTQYF. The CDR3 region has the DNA TGTGCCAGCAGCCACGGGAGGGCCGTTTTAGCAGATACGCAGTATTTT.

The CDR3 region is CASSLWGAANGELFF. For the CDR3, the DNA is TGTGCCAGCAGCTTATGGGGCGCGGCGAACGGGGAGCTGTTTTTT. V is TRBV11-2 and J is TRBJ2-2, with a weak D call TRBD1 (5 bases). Trimming cost V 2 bases and J 7 bases, with 14 bases left between them. Germline-derived CDR1 and CDR2 are SGHAT and FQNNGV. The CDR3 contains 15 residues.

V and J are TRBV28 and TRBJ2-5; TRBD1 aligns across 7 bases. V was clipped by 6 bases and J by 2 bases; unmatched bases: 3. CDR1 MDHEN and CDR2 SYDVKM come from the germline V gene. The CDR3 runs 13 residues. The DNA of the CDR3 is TGTGCCAGCAGGAGGGACAGACAAGAGACCCAGTACTTC. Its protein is CASRRDRQETQYF.

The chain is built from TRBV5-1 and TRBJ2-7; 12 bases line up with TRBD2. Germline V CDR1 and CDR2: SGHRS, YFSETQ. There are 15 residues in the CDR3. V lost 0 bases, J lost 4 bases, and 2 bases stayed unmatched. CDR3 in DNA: TGCGCCAGCAGCTTGGAGACTAGCGGGAGTTACGAGCAGTACTTC. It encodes CASSLETSGSYEQYF.

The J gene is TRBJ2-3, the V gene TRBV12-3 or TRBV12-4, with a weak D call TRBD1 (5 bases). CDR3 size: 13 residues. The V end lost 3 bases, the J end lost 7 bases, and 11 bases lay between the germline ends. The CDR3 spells CASSLSGSNTQYF. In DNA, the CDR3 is TGTGCCAGCAGTTTGTCAGGGTCCAATACGCAGTATTTT.

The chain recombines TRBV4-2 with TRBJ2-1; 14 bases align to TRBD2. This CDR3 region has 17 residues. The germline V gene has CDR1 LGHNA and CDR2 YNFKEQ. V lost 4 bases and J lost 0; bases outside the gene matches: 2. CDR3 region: CASSRGTSGSSYNEQFF. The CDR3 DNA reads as TGTGCCAGCAGCCGAGGGACTAGCGGGAGCTCCTACAATGAGCAGTTCTTC.

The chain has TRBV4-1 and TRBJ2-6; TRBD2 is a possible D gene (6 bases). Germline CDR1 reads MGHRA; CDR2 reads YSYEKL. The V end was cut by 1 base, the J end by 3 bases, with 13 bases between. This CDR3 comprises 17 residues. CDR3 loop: CASSQGPREDGANVLTF. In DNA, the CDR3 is TGCGCCAGCAGCCAAGGTCCCAGGGAGGATGGGGCCAACGTCCTGACTTTC.

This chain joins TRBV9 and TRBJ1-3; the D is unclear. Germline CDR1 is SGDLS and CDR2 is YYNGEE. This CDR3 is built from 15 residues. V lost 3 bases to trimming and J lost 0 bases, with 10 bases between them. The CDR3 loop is CASSGVGSSGNTIYF. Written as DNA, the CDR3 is TGTGCCAGCAGCGGAGTCGGGAGCTCTGGAAACACCATATATTTT.

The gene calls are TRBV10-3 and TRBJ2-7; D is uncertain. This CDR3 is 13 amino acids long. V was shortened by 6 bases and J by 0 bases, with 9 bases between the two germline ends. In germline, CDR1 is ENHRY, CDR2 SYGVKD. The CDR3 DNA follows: TGTGCCATCAGGGGCTTTAGCTCCTACGAGCAGTACTTC. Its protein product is CAIRGFSSYEQYF.

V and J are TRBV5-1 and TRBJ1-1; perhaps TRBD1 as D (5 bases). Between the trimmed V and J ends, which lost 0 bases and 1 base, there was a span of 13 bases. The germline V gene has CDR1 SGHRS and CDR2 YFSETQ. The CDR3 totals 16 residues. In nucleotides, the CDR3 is TGCGCCAGCAGCTTGGTTGGTTCAGGGACGAACACTGAAGCTTTCTTT. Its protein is CASSLVGSGTNTEAFF. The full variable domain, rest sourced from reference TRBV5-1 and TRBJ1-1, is KAGVTQTPRYLIKTRGQQVTLSCSPISGHRSVSWYQQTPGQGLQFLFEYFSETQRNKGNFPGRFSGRQFSNSRSEMNVSTLELGDSALYLCASSLVGSGTNTEAFFGQGTRLTVV.

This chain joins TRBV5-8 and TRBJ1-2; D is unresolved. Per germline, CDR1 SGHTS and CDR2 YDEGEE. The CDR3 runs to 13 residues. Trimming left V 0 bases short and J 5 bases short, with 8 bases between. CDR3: CASSLVPTYGYTF. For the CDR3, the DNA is TGTGCCAGCAGCTTGGTCCCAACTTATGGCTACACCTTC.

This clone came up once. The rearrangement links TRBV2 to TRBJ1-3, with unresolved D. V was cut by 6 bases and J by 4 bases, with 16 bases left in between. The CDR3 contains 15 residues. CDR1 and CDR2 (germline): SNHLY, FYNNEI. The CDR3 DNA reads TGTGCCAGCAGCCAGATGCCAACCTCAGGAAACACCATATATTTT. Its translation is CASSQMPTSGNTIYF.

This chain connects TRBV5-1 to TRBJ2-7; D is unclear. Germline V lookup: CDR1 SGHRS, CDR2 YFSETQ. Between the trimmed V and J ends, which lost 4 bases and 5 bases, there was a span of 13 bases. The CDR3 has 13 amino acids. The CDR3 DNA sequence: TGCGCCAGCAGCGCCGGCGATAGCCACGAGCAGTACTTC. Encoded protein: CASSAGDSHEQYF.

CDR3 sequence: CASRKDRGGYGYTF. The CDR3 coding sequence is TGTGCCAGCAGGAAGGACCGGGGAGGCTATGGCTACACCTTC. The chain combines TRBV6-5 with TRBJ1-2; D not resolved. Germline V gene data show CDR1 as MNHEY and CDR2 as SVGAGI. V was clipped by 6 bases and J by 4 bases, with 15 bases between them. The CDR3 loop spans 14 amino acids.

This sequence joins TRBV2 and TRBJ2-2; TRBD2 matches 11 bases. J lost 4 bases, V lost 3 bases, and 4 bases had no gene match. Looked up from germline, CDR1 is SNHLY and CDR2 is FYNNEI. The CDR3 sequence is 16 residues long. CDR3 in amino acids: CASSERLAGGTGELFF. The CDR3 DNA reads TGTGCCAGCAGTGAGAGGCTAGCGGGAGGCACCGGGGAGCTGTTTTTT.

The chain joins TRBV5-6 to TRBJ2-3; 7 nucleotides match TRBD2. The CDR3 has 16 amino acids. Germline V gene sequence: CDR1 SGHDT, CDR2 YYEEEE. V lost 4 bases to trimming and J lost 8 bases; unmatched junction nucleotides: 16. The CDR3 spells CASSLLGLQTKGTQYF. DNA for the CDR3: TGTGCCAGCAGCCTTTTGGGACTACAGACCAAGGGTACGCAGTATTTT.

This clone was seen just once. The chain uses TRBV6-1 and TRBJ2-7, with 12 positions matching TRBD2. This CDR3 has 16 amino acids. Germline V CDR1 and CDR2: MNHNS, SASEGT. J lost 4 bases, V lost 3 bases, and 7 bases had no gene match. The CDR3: CASSDSTSGRIYEQYF. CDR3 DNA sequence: TGTGCCAGCAGTGACAGTACTAGCGGGAGGATTTACGAGCAGTACTTC.

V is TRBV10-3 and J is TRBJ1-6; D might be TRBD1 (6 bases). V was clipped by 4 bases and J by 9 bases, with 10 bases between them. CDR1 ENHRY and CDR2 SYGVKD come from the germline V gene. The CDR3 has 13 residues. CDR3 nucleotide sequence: TGTGCCATCAGTGGGGGGGCGGCTTCACCCCTCCACTTT. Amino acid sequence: CAISGGAASPLHF.

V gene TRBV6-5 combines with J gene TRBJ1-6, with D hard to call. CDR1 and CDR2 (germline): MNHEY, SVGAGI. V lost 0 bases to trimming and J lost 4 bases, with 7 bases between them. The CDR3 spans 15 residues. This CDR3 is CASSYSTGYNSPLHF. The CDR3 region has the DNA TGTGCCAGCAGTTACTCAACGGGATATAATTCACCCCTCCACTTT.

Written as DNA, the CDR3 is TGTGCCAGCAGCCCCACCGGGACAGGGGGCTGGGATACGCAGTATTTT. Its protein is CASSPTGTGGWDTQYF. The rearrangement joins TRBV3-1 (or the pseudogene TRBV3-2) to TRBJ2-3, with 12 bases that match TRBD1. The CDR3 is 16 residues long. Germline V gene data show CDR1 as LGHDT and CDR2 as YNNKEL (reference sequence). With 4 bases clipped from V and 6 bases from J, the junction kept 8 bases outside the gene matches.